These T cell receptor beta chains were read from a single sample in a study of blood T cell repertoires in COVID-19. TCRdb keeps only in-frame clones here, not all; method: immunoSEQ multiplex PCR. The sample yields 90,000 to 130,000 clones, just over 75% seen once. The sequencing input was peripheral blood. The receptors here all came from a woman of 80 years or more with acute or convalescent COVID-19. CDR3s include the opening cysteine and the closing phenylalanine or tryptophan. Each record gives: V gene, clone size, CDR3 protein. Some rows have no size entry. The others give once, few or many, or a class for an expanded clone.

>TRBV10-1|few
CASSENRVGYTF
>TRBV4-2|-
CASSQDSSAYSSYEQYF
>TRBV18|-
CASSPPGRGALTEAFF
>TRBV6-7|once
CASSYRGQETQYF
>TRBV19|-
CASSKGPGTGNMNTEAFF
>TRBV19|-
CASGEVRNQPQHF
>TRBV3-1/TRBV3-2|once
CASSQVLTSHGAFF
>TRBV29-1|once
CSVISGSTGELFF
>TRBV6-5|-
CASLPGGYEKLFF
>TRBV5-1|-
CASSPGQGAYGYTF
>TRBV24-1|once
CATSEGTGRTEAFF
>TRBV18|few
CASSPTGTGVGTEAFF
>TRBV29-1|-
CSVVATSGGLLAQFF